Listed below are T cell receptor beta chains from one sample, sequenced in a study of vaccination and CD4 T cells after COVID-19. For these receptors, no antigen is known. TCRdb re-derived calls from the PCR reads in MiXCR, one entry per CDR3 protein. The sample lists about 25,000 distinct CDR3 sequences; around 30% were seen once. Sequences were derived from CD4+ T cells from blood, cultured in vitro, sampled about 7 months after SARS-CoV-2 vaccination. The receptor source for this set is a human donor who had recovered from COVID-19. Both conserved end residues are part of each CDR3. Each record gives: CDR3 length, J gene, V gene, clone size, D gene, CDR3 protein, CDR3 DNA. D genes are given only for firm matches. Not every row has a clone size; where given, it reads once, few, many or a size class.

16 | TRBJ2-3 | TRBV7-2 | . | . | CASSLWAPLIPDTQYF | TGTGCCAGCAGCTTATGGGCTCCCCTAATCCCAGATACGCAGTATTTT
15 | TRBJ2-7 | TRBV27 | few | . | CASTPTGLADYEQYF | TGTGCCAGCACTCCGACGGGCCTAGCTGACTACGAGCAGTACTTC
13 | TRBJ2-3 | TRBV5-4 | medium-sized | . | CASTSASTDTQYF | TGTGCCAGCACTAGCGCTAGCACAGATACGCAGTATTTT
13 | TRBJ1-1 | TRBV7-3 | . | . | CASSFRMNTEAFF | TGTGCCAGCAGCTTTCGTATGAACACTGAAGCTTTCTTT
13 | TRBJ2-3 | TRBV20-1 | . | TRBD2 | CSARLAGVDTQYF | TGCAGTGCCAGACTAGCGGGAGTAGATACGCAGTATTTT
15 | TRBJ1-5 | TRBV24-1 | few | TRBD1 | CATSDDGTGAQPQHF | TGTGCCACCAGTGATGACGGAACAGGGGCACAGCCCCAGCATTTT
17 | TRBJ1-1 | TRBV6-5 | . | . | CASSYSNFRARNTEAFF | TGTGCCAGCAGTTACTCGAACTTCAGGGCCAGGAACACTGAAGCTTTCTTT
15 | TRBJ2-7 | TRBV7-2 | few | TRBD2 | CASSYRTSGGHEQYF | TGTGCCAGCAGTTATAGGACTAGCGGAGGCCACGAGCAGTACTTC
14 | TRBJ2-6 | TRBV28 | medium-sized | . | CASTKGAGANVLTF | TGTGCCAGCACGAAGGGGGCTGGGGCCAACGTCCTGACTTTC
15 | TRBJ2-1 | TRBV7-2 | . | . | CASSLASGDYNEQFF | TGTGCCAGCAGCTTAGCTAGCGGAGACTACAATGAGCAGTTCTTC
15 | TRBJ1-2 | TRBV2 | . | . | CASSAEGVGFYGYTF | TGTGCCAGCAGTGCCGAGGGGGTAGGATTCTATGGCTACACCTTC
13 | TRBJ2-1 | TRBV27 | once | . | CASRGNNYNEQFF | TGTGCCAGCAGAGGTAATAACTACAATGAGCAGTTCTTC
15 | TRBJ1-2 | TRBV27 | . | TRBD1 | CASRALGQGVYGYTF | TGTGCCAGCAGAGCCCTGGGACAGGGAGTCTATGGCTACACCTTC
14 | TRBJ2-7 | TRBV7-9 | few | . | CASSPSSLSYEQYF | TGTGCCAGCAGCCCCTCCAGCCTCTCCTACGAGCAGTACTTC
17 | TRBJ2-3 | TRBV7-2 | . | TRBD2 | CASSLVPAGVGTDTQYF | TGTGCCAGCAGCTTAGTACCAGCGGGAGTGGGCACAGATACGCAGTATTTT
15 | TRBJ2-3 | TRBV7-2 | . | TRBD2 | CASSRRLAGVDTQYF | TGTGCCAGCAGCCGAAGACTAGCGGGAGTAGATACGCAGTATTTT
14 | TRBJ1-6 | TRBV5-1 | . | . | CASRPPSGNSPLHF | TGCGCCAGCAGGCCCCCCTCGGGTAATTCACCCCTCCACTTT
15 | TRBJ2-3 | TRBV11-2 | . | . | CASSPQKGSTDTQYF | TGTGCCAGCAGCCCACAGAAGGGTAGCACAGATACGCAGTATTTT
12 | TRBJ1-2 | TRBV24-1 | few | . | CATSDGGIGYTF | TGTGCCACCAGTGATGGGGGAATCGGCTACACCTTC
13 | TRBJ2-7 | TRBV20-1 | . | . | CSARSQGTYEQYF | TGCAGTGCTAGGTCACAGGGTACCTACGAGCAGTACTTC
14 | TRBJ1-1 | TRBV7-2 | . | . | CASSLGLGTSEAFF | TGTGCCAGCAGCTTAGGTCTTGGGACTTCTGAAGCTTTCTTT
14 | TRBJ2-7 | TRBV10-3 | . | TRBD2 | CAISPLAGGYEQYF | TGTGCCATCAGTCCACTAGCGGGAGGATACGAGCAGTACTTC
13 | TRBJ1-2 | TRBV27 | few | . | CASSFTGSYGYTF | TGTGCCAGCAGTTTCACGGGGAGCTATGGCTACACCTTC
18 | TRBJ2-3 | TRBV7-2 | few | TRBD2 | CASSPGLAGGGGTDTQYF | TGTGCCAGCAGCCCTGGACTAGCGGGAGGCGGGGGCACAGATACGCAGTATTTT
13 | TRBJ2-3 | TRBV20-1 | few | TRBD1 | CSARRTGADTQYF | TGCAGTGCTAGAAGGACAGGCGCAGATACGCAGTATTTT
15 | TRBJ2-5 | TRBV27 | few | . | CASSPSTPTRGTQYF | TGTGCCAGCAGTCCTTCGACCCCTACCCGAGGGACCCAGTACTTC
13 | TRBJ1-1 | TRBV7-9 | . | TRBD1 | CASSSRQGSVAFF | TGTGCCAGCAGCTCCCGACAGGGATCCGTAGCTTTCTTT
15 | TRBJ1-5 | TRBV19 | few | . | CASSSAWNSNQPQHF | TGTGCCAGTAGTTCAGCATGGAATAGCAATCAGCCCCAGCATTTT
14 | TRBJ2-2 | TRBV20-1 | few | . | CSAPRTDHTGELFF | TGCAGTGCTCCACGGACAGATCACACCGGGGAGCTGTTTTTT
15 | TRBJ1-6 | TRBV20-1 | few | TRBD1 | CSARATQGASSPLHF | TGCAGTGCTAGAGCTACACAGGGGGCGAGTTCACCCCTCCACTTT
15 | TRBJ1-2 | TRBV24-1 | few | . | CATSDTTGSLGGYTF | TGTGCCACCAGTGATACCACGGGATCACTCGGGGGCTACACCTTC
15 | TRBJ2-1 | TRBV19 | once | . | CASSDRDQIYNEQFF | TGTGCCAGTAGTGACCGGGATCAAATATACAATGAGCAGTTCTTC
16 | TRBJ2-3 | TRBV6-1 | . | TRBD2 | CASSESLADGTDTQYF | TGTGCCAGCAGTGAGTCCCTAGCGGACGGCACAGATACGCAGTATTTT
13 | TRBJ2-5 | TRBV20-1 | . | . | CSARAQSGETQYF | TGCAGTGCTAGAGCCCAAAGCGGAGAGACCCAGTACTTC
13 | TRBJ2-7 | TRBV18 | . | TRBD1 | CASSLGTAYEQYF | TGTGCCAGCTCACTGGGGACAGCCTACGAGCAGTACTTC
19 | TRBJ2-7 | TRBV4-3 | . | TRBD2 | CASSHPGTSGSVGSYEQYF | TGCGCCAGCAGCCATCCCGGGACTAGCGGGAGTGTTGGCTCCTACGAGCAGTACTTC
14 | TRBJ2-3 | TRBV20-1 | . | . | CSARDMLRTDTQYF | TGCAGTGCTAGAGATATGTTGCGCACAGATACGCAGTATTTT
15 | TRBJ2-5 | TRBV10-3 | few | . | CAISEPSVEQETQYF | TGTGCCATCAGTGAGCCCAGCGTAGAACAAGAGACCCAGTACTTC
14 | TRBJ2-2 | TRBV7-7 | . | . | CASSLVSNTGELFF | TGTGCTAGCAGCTTAGTCTCGAACACCGGGGAGCTGTTTTTT
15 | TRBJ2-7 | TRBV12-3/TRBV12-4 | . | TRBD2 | CASSPLGGSSYEQYF | TGTGCCAGCAGTCCCCTGGGCGGGAGCTCCTACGAGCAGTACTTC
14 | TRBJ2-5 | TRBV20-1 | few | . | CSATSNTRGETQYF | TGCAGTGCCACCTCGAACACTAGAGGAGAGACCCAGTACTTC
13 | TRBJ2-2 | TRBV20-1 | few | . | CSAYIQGTGELFF | TGCAGTGCCTACATTCAAGGTACCGGGGAGCTGTTTTTT
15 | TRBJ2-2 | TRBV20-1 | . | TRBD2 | CSAGGGYANTGELFF | TGCAGTGCGGGCGGGGGATACGCGAACACCGGGGAGCTGTTTTTT
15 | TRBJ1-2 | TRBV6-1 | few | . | CASSEAQEGYYGYTF | TGTGCCAGCAGTGAAGCGCAGGAGGGGTACTATGGCTACACCTTC
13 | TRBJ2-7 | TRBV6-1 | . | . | CASKSRDIGEQYF | TGTGCCAGCAAGTCCAGGGATATAGGGGAGCAGTACTTC
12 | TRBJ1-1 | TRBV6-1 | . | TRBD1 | CASSLGGLGAFF | TGTGCCAGCAGCCTAGGGGGCCTGGGAGCTTTCTTT
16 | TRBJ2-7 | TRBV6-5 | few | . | CASSYSGMQRSYEQYF | TGTGCCAGCAGTTACTCGGGGATGCAGAGGTCGTACGAGCAGTACTTC
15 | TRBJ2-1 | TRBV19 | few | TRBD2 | CASSIGSGTVYEQFF | TGTGCCAGTAGTATAGGTAGCGGGACTGTCTATGAGCAGTTCTTC
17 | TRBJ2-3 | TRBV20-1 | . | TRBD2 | CSAPPGLAGANTDTQYF | TGCAGTGCTCCACCTGGGCTAGCGGGAGCTAACACAGATACGCAGTATTTT
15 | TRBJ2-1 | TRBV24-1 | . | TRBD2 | CATALGTSGYNEQFF | TGTGCCACCGCACTCGGGACTAGCGGATACAATGAGCAGTTCTTC
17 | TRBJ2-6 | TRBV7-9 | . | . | CATRTELPVSGANVLTF | TGTGCCACACGGACAGAACTGCCCGTCTCTGGGGCCAACGTCCTGACTTTC
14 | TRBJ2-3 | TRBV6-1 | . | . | CASRPDSSTDTQYF | TGTGCCAGCAGACCGGACAGCAGCACAGATACGCAGTATTTT
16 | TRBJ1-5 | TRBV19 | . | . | CASSTQPRASNQPQHF | TGTGCCAGTAGTACCCAGCCCCGAGCCAGCAATCAGCCCCAGCATTTT
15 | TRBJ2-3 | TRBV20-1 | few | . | CSARTPQLRPDTQYF | TGCAGTGCTAGAACCCCCCAACTAAGGCCAGATACGCAGTATTTT
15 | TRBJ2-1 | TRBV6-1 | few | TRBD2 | CASSLLAGTYNEQFF | TGTGCCAGCAGTCTCCTAGCGGGAACCTACAATGAGCAGTTCTTC
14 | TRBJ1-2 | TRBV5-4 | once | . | CASSLISPLHGYTF | TGTGCCAGCAGCTTGATAAGTCCGCTTCATGGCTACACCTTC
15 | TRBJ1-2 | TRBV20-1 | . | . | CSARADARSIYGYTF | TGCAGTGCTAGAGCGGATGCCCGTTCTATATATGGCTACACCTTC
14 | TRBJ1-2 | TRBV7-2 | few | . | CASSLPPSSNGYTF | TGTGCCAGCAGCTTACCCCCGTCGAGTAATGGCTACACCTTC
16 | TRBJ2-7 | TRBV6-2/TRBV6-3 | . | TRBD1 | CASSYGGGTGTYEQYF | TGTGCCAGCAGTTACGGGGGAGGGACAGGGACCTACGAGCAGTACTTC
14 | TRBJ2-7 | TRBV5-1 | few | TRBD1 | CASSPGTGGNEQYF | TGCGCCAGCAGTCCCGGGACAGGGGGAAACGAGCAGTACTTC